This T cell receptor beta chain was profiled in a study of blood T cell repertoires in COVID-19. Study information: Italy, Spain and the United States were the sources of the convalescent and acute COVID-19 samples. From T cells, B-cell-depleted T cells, or PBMCs came the material, which was cDNA or gDNA.

Those who participated ranged in age from about 18 to 89 years and resided in 24 US areas. V was clipped by 4 bases and J by 4 bases; unmatched bases: 9. This CDR3 comprises 15 residues. From germline, CDR1 is SGHNT and CDR2 YYREEE (reference sequence). TCRdb keeps only in-frame clones here, not all; method: immunoSEQ multiplex PCR. The data contain about 280,000 clones, nearly 90% of them singletons. The sample comprised PBMCs or T cells enriched from blood (not recorded which). The source of this sequence is a woman aged 60-70 years who had recovered from COVID-19. V and J are TRBV5-4 and TRBJ2-7; TRBD1 agrees at 9 bases. CDR3 sequence reads: CASSVGQGFGYEQYF. CDR3 DNA: TGTGCCAGCAGCGTGGGACAGGGATTTGGGTACGAGCAGTACTTC.